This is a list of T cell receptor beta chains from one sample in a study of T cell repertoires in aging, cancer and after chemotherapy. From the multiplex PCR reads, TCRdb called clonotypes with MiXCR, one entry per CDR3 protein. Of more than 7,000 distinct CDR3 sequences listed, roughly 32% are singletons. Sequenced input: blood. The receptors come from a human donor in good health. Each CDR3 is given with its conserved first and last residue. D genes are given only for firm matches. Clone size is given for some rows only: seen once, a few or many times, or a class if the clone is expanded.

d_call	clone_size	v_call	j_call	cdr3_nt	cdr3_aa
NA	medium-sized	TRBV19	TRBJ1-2	TGTGCCAGTAAAGAGAGGGCTGACTATGGCTACACCTTC	CASKERADYGYTF
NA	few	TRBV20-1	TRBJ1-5	TGCAGTGCTAAAGTATCGCGGGGCAATCAGCCCCAGCATTTT	CSAKVSRGNQPQHF
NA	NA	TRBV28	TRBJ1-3	TGTGCCAGCAGACGGTTAGCTGGAAACACCATATATTTT	CASRRLAGNTIYF
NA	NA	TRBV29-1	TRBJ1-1	TGCAGCGTCCCCCGAGAGAGGAGCACTGAAGCTTTCTTT	CSVPRERSTEAFF
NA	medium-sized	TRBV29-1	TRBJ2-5	TGCAGCGTTGAACCGGCACAGGGGAGGCAAGAGACCCAGTACTTC	CSVEPAQGRQETQYF
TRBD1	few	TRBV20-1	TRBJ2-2	TGCAGTGCTTTGACAGGGACGAACACCGGGGAGCTGTTTTTT	CSALTGTNTGELFF
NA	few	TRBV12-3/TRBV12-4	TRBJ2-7	TGTGCCAGCAGTTTAGGGCCTCCCTCCTACGAGCAGTACTTC	CASSLGPPSYEQYF
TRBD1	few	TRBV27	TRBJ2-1	TGTGCCAGCAGTTTCTGGGACAGGGAGGGTGAGCAGTTCTTC	CASSFWDREGEQFF
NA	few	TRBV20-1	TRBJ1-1	TGCAGTGCTAGAGCGGGGGTGTACACTGAAGCTTTCTTT	CSARAGVYTEAFF
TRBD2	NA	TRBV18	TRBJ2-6	TGTGCCAGCTCGCCGGGACTAGCGGGAGTGAGCGGGGCCAACGTCCTGACTTTC	CASSPGLAGVSGANVLTF